This TCR beta chain was documented in a study of blood T cell repertoires in COVID-19. At the level of the study: There were acute and convalescent COVID-19 samples, and they came from the United States, Italy and Spain.

In terms of age and location, participants ranged from about 18 to 90 years and lived in 24 US areas. Recovery meant two consecutive negative NP/OP PCR tests, professional clearance, or resolved symptoms. The J segment lost 5 bases and the V segment lost 7 bases, leaving 11 bases of the junction unmatched. CDR3 length equals 15 residues. The germline gives CDR1 SEHNR, CDR2 FQNEAQ (reference sequence). The assay was immunoSEQ multiplex PCR, and TCRdb's table has in-frame clones only and misses some. The table shows about 150,000 clones, with 86% occurring only once. This sequence originates from a man aged 50 to 59 who had recovered from COVID-19. Sequencing input: PBMCs or T cells enriched from blood (not recorded which). V is TRBV7-9 and J is TRBJ2-4, with 7 bases identical to TRBD2. CDR3 amino acids: CASTNGLSGENIQYF. The CDR3 nucleotides are TGTGCCAGCACCAACGGACTAAGCGGGGAAAACATTCAGTACTTC.